A selection of T cell receptor beta chains follows, all from one sample in a study of T-cell memory formation after mild COVID-19. Each CDR3 protein gets one entry after TCRdb re-called the 5' RACE reads with MiXCR. The top ten clones hold 2.5% to 3.5% of a sample with approximately 210,000 distinct CDR3 sequences, roughly a tenth of them seen once. The sequenced sample consisted of PBMCs or a T cell subset sorted from them (not recorded which). Receptors were obtained from a man between 18 and 29 years old who had mild COVID-19 (a few samples of this study predate the infection). Cell type and time point are not known. Both conserved end residues are part of each CDR3. Each record gives: V gene, clone size, J gene, CDR3 protein. Only some rows state a clone size, as once, few, many or a class for expanded clones.

TRBV9	-	TRBJ1-5	CASSVGTSQPQHF
TRBV7-9	-	TRBJ2-7	CASSQRPYEQYF
TRBV7-7	few	TRBJ2-1	CASSPGDRVVNEQFF
TRBV20-1	few	TRBJ2-1	CSAPDRLGYNEQFF
TRBV28	few	TRBJ2-5	CASSWDSLLSGTQYF
TRBV7-3	few	TRBJ1-6	CASSLTTDSPLHF
TRBV7-9	-	TRBJ1-6	CASSPRNNSPLHF
TRBV7-2	many	TRBJ2-2	CASSRVAWNTGELFF
TRBV12-3/TRBV12-4	medium-sized	TRBJ2-2	CASTPNTGELFF
TRBV7-3	few	TRBJ2-2	CASSPLANTGELFF
TRBV12-3/TRBV12-4	many	TRBJ2-1	CASSLPTGTMEFF
TRBV7-7	-	TRBJ2-4	CASMERPLNF
TRBV7-2	few	TRBJ1-5	CASSFGDYSNQPQHF
TRBV6-2/TRBV6-3	-	TRBJ2-2	CASSYVRGGTGELFF
TRBV2	-	TRBJ2-7	CASSATAGEQYF
TRBV7-2	-	TRBJ1-2	CASSRSGQGLSGYTF
TRBV15	few	TRBJ1-3	CATSRDSQVGNTIYF
TRBV7-2	-	TRBJ1-4	CASSGRRGGEKLFF
TRBV5-1	many	TRBJ2-3	CASRENRNTDTQYF
TRBV12-3/TRBV12-4	many	TRBJ1-1	CASSLRPTTAEAFF